This T cell receptor beta chain is drawn from a study of blood T cell repertoires in COVID-19. Across the whole study: PBMCs, B-cell-depleted T cells, or T cells provided the cDNA or gDNA that made up the material.

This CDR3 is 16 amino acids long. Germline assignment: CDR1 SGHTA and CDR2 FQGTGA. Unmatched junction bases numbered 6, after V lost 2 bases and J lost 6 bases. In the original workflow: The assay estimated nucleated cells by amplifying reference gene primers. Generated by immunoSEQ multiplex PCR, the TCRdb table keeps only in-frame clones and is missing some. Clone size and the V and J calls come from that table; the DNA yielded D and trimming. The sample lists 270,000 or so clones, roughly 89% occurring once. This chain links TRBV7-3 with TRBJ2-1; 11 bases are a match to TRBD2. The sequence was obtained from a woman aged 35 to 49 who had recovered from COVID-19. Sequenced material: peripheral blood. The DNA for the CDR3 is TGTGCCAGCAGCTTACCTCTAGCGGGGGGAGTCAATGAGCAGTTCTTC. Its protein product is CASSLPLAGGVNEQFF.